A selection of T cell receptor beta chains follows, all from one sample in a study of cytomegalovirus exposure and HLA in healthy donors. Assay used: immunoSEQ multiplex PCR; TCRdb lists only in-frame clones, some missing. The data contain approximately 150,000 clones, 76% of them singletons. The specimen was PBMCs. The receptors here all came from a man aged 35 to 55 in good health and CMV-seronegative. The conserved cysteine and the conserved F or W are not part of the CDR3 here. Size is omitted from some rows. Given values are once, few, many or a class for expanded clones.

12 TRBJ1-1 few TRBV9 ASSVGSSLTEAF
13 TRBJ2-1 . TRBV6-4 ASSEFAGGPYEQF
16 TRBJ2-3 . TRBV7-2 ASSLDTSGGARGDTQY
13 TRBJ2-1 once TRBV14 ASSQGRVAGREQF
12 TRBJ2-3 few TRBV6-6 ASSYGGATDTQY
10 TRBJ2-3 . TRBV5-6 ASSPQGNTQY
15 TRBJ2-7 once TRBV5-1 ASSIDRTGLLSYEQY
13 TRBJ1-6 . TRBV6-1 ASSRSTGSDSPLH
13 TRBJ1-1 . TRBV7-9 ASSDTGFQVAEAF
15 TRBJ2-1 . TRBV27 ASSLKAGTLVYNEQF
12 TRBJ1-5 . TRBV5-6 ASSFWGGNQPQH
16 TRBJ2-3 . TRBV11-2 ASSLAVRAGEGTDTQY
15 TRBJ2-5 . TRBV4-1 ASSQDLAGGLQETQY
13 TRBJ1-1 once TRBV5-4 ASSLRQVLYTEAF
13 TRBJ1-1 . TRBV2 ASSHRTGGNTEAF
14 TRBJ2-4 . TRBV4-1 ASSQAQEGPKNIQY
12 TRBJ2-1 once TRBV7-7 ASSLMGTSDEQF
13 TRBJ2-7 . TRBV4-1 ASSQVGAGGDEQY
13 TRBJ2-7 . TRBV18 ARPPPGQGAYEQY
13 TRBJ1-4 . TRBV28 ASRGERTGEEKLF
15 TRBJ2-5 once TRBV19 ASRCPGTYREQETQY
13 TRBJ2-7 . TRBV4-3 ASSQVPGASDEQY
10 TRBJ1-2 . TRBV18 ASSLREFGYT
16 TRBJ2-1 once TRBV4-1 ASSQGEVGSSTYNEQF
12 TRBJ2-3 . TRBV27 ASRGTDSTDTQY
13 TRBJ2-7 few TRBV7-2 ASSLGGGPAYEQY
13 TRBJ2-3 . TRBV5-1 ASREGESSWDTQY
14 TRBJ2-3 . TRBV10-1 ASSESRDRGTDTQY
17 TRBJ2-1 . TRBV27 ASSYDRGKLAGANNEQF
13 TRBJ2-2 few TRBV15 ATNPTGGSTGELF
12 TRBJ2-3 few TRBV6-4 ASSGTGDTDTQY
10 TRBJ2-1 . TRBV27 ASRAGGNEQF
12 TRBJ1-3 . TRBV10-3 AIRATGSGNTIY
13 TRBJ2-1 . TRBV4-3 ASSQVLSSYNEQF
21 TRBJ2-3 . TRBV27 ASSLTPRGTTWTSGSHTDTQY
11 TRBJ1-2 . TRBV28 ASAPDSNYGYT
13 TRBJ1-2 . TRBV7-2 ASSFSPGQTYGYT
11 TRBJ2-7 . TRBV6-5 ASSYSTAYEQY
12 TRBJ2-5 . TRBV7-8 ASSLGLTAATQY
14 TRBJ2-7 . TRBV5-1 ASSLAPGLAGGEQY
13 TRBJ2-7 . TRBV2 ASSEGQLVQYEQY
12 TRBJ2-3 few TRBV27 ASRGGWSADTQY
12 TRBJ2-1 . TRBV6-1 ASSHETSVNEQF
12 TRBJ1-4 few TRBV6-6 ASSTTGTNEKLF
9 TRBJ1-4 . TRBV29-1 SVYRNEKLF
17 TRBJ2-5 . TRBV7-2 ASSYPRGLAGGLQETQY
12 TRBJ1-5 . TRBV28 ASSLKEGRGAQH
14 TRBJ1-2 . TRBV7-9 SSSLDLAGGLYGYT
13 TRBJ2-7 . TRBV11-3 ASSLRRERVYEQY
12 TRBJ1-4 . TRBV29-1 SVPGGLTNEKLF
15 TRBJ2-5 . TRBV11-3 ASSLEVVAGGQETQY
11 TRBJ1-4 . TRBV5-1 ASSLQEGEKLF
13 TRBJ1-5 . TRBV2 ASRAGQGAYQPQH
14 TRBJ2-7 . TRBV4-1 ASSQLLREGAYEQY
10 TRBJ2-5 . TRBV18 ASKGVQETQY
15 TRBJ2-3 . TRBV21-1 ASSPMDGRLGTDTQY
15 TRBJ2-3 . TRBV7-8 ASSLAFLADPTDTQY
11 TRBJ2-5 . TRBV19 ASSMFIQETQY